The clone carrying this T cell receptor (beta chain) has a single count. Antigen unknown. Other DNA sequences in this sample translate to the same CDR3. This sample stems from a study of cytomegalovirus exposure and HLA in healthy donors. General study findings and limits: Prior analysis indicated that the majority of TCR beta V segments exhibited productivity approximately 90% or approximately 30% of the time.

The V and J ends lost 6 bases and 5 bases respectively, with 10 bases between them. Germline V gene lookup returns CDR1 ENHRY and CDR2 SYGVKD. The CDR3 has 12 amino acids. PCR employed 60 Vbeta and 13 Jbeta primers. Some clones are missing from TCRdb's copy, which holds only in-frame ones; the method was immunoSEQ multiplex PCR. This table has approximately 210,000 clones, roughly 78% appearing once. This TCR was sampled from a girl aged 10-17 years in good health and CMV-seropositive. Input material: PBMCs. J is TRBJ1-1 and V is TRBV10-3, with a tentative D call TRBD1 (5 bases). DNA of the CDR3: TGTGCCATCAGCCCGGGGGGGACTGAAGCTTTCTTT. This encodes CAISPGGTEAFF.